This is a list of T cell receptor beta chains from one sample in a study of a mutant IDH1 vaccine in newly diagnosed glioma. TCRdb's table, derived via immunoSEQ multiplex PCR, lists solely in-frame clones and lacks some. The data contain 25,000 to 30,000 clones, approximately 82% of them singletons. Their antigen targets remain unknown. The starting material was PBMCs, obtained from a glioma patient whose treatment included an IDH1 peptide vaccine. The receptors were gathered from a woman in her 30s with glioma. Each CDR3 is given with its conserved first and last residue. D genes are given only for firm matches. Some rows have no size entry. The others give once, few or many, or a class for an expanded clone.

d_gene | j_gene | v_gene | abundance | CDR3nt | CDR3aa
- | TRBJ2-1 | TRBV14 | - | TGTGCCAGCAGCCAAGTCCAGGGGAACGAGCAGTTCTTC | CASSQVQGNEQFF
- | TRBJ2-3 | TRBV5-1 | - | TGCGCCAGCAGCCCCCTAGGGGCCAGGGGCACAGATACGCAGTATTTT | CASSPLGARGTDTQYF
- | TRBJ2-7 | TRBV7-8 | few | TGTGCCAGCAGCTTAATCTTCGGGGGGCGAGGCACCTACGAGCAGTACTTC | CASSLIFGGRGTYEQYF
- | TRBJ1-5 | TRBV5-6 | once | TGTGCCAGCAGCTCAACAGGCTATAGCAATCAGCCCCAGCATTTT | CASSSTGYSNQPQHF
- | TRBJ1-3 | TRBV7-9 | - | TGTGCCAGCGCACGACAGCGGGCCTCTGGAAACACCATATATTTT | CASARQRASGNTIYF
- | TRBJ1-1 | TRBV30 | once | TGTGCCTGGGGACGATGGGGCTCTGAAGCTTTCTTT | CAWGRWGSEAFF
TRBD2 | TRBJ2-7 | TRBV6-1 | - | TGTGCCAGCAGTGGGTATTCAGCGGGGGTTTACGAGCAGTACTTC | CASSGYSAGVYEQYF
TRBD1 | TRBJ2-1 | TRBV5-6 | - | TGTGCCAGCAGCTATCGGACAGGGGGGGCTTACAATGAGCAGTTCTTC | CASSYRTGGAYNEQFF
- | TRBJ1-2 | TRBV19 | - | TGTGCCAGTAGTATCCGAGGGGATGGCTACACCTTC | CASSIRGDGYTF
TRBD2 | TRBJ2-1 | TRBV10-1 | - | TGCGCCAGCAGCGGGGGGGCATTCTCGGGCGAGCAGTTCTTC | CASSGGAFSGEQFF
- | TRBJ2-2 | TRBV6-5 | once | TGTGCCAGCAGTAGGGGGGCCGGGGAGCTGTTTTTT | CASSRGAGELFF
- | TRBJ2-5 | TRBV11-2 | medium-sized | TGTGCCAGCAGCCCGGGGGTGCGGGTTGCCGGATCCCAGGGGGAGACCCAGTACTTC | CASSPGVRVAGSQGETQYF
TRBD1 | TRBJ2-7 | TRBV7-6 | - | TGTGCCAGCAAGGAGTACGGAGGACAGGGTTACGAGCAGTACTTC | CASKEYGGQGYEQYF
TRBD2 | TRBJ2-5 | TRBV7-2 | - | TGTGCCAGCAGCTTAAATGTGGGTGGGGGGGGTAGGGAGACCCAGTACTTC | CASSLNVGGGGRETQYF
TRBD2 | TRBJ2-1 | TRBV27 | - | TGTGCCAGCAGTTTCACCCGACTAGCGGGGGCCCTTAATGAGCAGTTCTTC | CASSFTRLAGALNEQFF
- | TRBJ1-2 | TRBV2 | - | TGTGCCAGCAGTGTAAAATCAGGGATCACCTTC | CASSVKSGITF
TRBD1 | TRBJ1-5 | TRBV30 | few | TGTGCCTGGAGTGCCCCGGGACAGAAGAATCAGCCCCAGCATTTT | CAWSAPGQKNQPQHF
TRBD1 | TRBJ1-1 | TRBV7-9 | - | TGTGCCAGCAGCTTAATGGACAGGGCAGCTTTCTTT | CASSLMDRAAFF
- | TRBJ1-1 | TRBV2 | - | TGTGCCAGCAGTGATAGTGGTGGCCTTGAAGCTTTCTTT | CASSDSGGLEAFF
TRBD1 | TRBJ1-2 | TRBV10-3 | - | TGTGCCATCAGTGAGGGAAGGACAGGGGGCAACTATGGCTACACCTTC | CAISEGRTGGNYGYTF
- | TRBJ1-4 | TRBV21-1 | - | TGTGCCAGCAGCAAAACAACTAATGAAAAACTGTTTTTT | CASSKTTNEKLFF
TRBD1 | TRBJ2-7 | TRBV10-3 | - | TGTGCCATCACCGAACGGGACAGTTACGAGCAGTACTTC | CAITERDSYEQYF
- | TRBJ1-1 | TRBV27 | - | TGTGCCAGCAGTCAAAGGGCAGTTGGGACTGAAGCTTTCTTT | CASSQRAVGTEAFF
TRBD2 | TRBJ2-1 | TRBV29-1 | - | TGCAGCGTTGATAGGGTCCGCGGGGGGGTATACAATGAGCAGTTCTTC | CSVDRVRGGVYNEQFF
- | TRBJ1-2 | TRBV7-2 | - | TGTGCCAGCAGCTCTCCCGGAAGGGAGAGAGGGGGCTACACCTTC | CASSSPGRERGGYTF
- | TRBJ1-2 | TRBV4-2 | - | TGTGCCAGCAGCCAAGGTCGAAGAGACGGCTACACCTTC | CASSQGRRDGYTF
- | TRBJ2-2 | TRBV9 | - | TGTGCCAGCAGCCCAGCAGACACCGGGGAGCTGTTTTTT | CASSPADTGELFF
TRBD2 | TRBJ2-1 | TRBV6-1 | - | TGTGCCAGCAGTGAAGAGCCTAGCGGGGGGAGTTATGAGCAGTTCTTC | CASSEEPSGGSYEQFF
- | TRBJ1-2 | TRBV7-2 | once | TGTGCCAGCAGCTTAGCTACAGGACCACCCTATGGCTACACCTTC | CASSLATGPPYGYTF
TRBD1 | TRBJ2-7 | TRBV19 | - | TGTGCCAGTAGTATAAGGGGGACAGGGAGCGCCTACGAGCAGTACTTC | CASSIRGTGSAYEQYF
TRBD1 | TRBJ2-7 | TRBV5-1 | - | TGCGCCAGCAGCTTGGACCGGGACAGGGGGCGAGAGCAGTACTTC | CASSLDRDRGREQYF
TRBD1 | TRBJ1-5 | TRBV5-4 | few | TGTGCCAGCAGCTCGGACAGGGTCCAGCCCCAGCATTTT | CASSSDRVQPQHF
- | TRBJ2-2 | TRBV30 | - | TGTGCCTGGAGGTCAGGGAAGGGCGGGGAGCTGTTTTTT | CAWRSGKGGELFF
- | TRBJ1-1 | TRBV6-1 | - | TGTGCCAGCACCACGACAGCGACCTTGAACACTGAAGCTTTCTTT | CASTTTATLNTEAFF
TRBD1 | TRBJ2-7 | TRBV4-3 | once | TGCGCCAGCAGCCAAGAGACAGGGGGGACCCACGAGCAGTACTTC | CASSQETGGTHEQYF
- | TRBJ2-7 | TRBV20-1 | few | TGTTGGGGGCGAAACTACGAGCAGTACTTC | CWGRNYEQYF
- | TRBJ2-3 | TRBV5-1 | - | TGCGCCAGCAGCTTGTGGCAGGGGAGCACAGATACGCAGTATTTT | CASSLWQGSTDTQYF
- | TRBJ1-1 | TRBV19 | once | TGTGCCAGTAGTATACTTTTAACAGGGAGGACTGAAGCTTTCTTT | CASSILLTGRTEAFF
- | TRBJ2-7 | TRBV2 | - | TGTGCCAGCATATACGAGACAGGATCCTACGAGCAGTACTTC | CASIYETGSYEQYF
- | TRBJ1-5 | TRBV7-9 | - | TGTGCCAGCAGCGCAGGATACGGATCCAATCAGCCCCAGCATTTT | CASSAGYGSNQPQHF
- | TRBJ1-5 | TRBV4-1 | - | TGCGCCAGCAGCACGCGGTTGGGCAATCAGCCCCAGCATTTT | CASSTRLGNQPQHF
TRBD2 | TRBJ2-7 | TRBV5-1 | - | TGCGCCAGCAGCGGGCAGGGAGGGTCCTACGAGCAGTACTTC | CASSGQGGSYEQYF
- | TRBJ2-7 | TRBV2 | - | TGTGCCAGCAGTGAACCCCCTACGTTGGACTACGAGCAGTACTTC | CASSEPPTLDYEQYF
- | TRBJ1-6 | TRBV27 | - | TGTGCCAGCAGTTTTGGGTTCAGCAGGGAGAACTCACCCCTCCACTTT | CASSFGFSRENSPLHF